This T cell receptor beta chain was sequenced during a study of early T cells in non-severe SARS-CoV-2 infection. Study-wide background: Sequencing was performed on bulk RNA from unsorted whole blood, leaving chains unpaired.

The germline CDR1 and CDR2 sequences are MNHNS and SASEGT. The CDR3 extends over 16 amino acids. V lost 5 bases, J lost 0 bases, and 6 bases stayed unmatched. Study-wide findings and caveats: The matching step, a VDJdb search, favored anti-spike CD8 responses and missed private and CD4 specificities.

Unique molecular identifiers tagged individual cDNA molecules. From the 5' RACE reads, TCRdb called clonotypes with MiXCR, one entry per CDR3 protein. The repertoire has under 60,000 distinct CDR3 sequences, roughly 8% of them found once; the top ten carry approximately 9.8%. This clonotype was counted many times. Its antigen is unknown. The receptor was isolated from an adult who was a healthcare worker with PCR-confirmed SARS-CoV-2 infection or an uninfected control (not recorded which). This chain uses TRBV6-1 with TRBJ2-3; 9 bases are shared with TRBD2. The sequenced material came from whole blood. The CDR3 here is CASSTLAGTSTDTQYF. CDR3 nucleotide sequence: TGTGCCAGCAGTACCCTAGCGGGGACTAGCACAGATACGCAGTATTTT.